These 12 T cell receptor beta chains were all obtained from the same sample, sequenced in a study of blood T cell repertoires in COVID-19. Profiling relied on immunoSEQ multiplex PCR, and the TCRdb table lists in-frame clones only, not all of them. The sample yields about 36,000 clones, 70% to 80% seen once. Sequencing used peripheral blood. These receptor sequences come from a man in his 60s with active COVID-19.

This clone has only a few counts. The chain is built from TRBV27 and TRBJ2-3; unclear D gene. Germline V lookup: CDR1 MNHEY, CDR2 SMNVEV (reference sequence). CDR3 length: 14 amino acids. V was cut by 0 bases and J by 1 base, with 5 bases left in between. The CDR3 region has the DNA TGTGCCAGCAGTTTATCGGCCGGCACAGATACGCAGTATTTT. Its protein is CASSLSAGTDTQYF.

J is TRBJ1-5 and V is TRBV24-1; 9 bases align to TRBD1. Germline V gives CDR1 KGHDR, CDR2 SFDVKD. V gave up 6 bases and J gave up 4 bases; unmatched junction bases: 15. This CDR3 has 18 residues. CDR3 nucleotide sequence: TGTGCCACCAGTTCCCCCGAAGGGACAGGGTCTGTTAATCAGCCCCAGCATTTT. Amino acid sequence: CATSSPEGTGSVNQPQHF.

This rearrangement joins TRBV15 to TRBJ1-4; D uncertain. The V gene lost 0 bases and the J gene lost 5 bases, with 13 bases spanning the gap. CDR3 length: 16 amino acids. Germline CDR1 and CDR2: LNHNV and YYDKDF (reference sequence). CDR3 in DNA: TGTGCCACCAGCAGAGATCTCAAGGCGGAGAATGAAAAACTGTTTTTT. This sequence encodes CATSRDLKAENEKLFF. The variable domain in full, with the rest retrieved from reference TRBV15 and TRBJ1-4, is DAMVIQNPRYQVTQFGKPVTLSCSQTLNHNVMYWYQQKSSQAPKLLFHYYDKDFNNEADTPDNFQSRRPNTSFCFLDIRSPGLGDTAMYLCATSRDLKAENEKLFFGSGTQLSVL.

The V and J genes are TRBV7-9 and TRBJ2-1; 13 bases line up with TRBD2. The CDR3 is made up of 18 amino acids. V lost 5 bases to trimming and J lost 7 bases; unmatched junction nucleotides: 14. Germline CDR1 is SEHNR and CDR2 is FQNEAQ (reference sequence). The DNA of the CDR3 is TGTGCCAGCAGCGGCGGGACTAGCGGGGACCTCTCGGGGAATGAGCAGTTCTTC. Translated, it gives CASSGGTSGDLSGNEQFF.

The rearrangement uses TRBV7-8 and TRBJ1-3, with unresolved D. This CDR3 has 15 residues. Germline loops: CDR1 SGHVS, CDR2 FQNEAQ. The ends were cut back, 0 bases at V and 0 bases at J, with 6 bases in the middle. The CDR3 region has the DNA TGTGCCAGCAGCTTAGCGCGTGTCTCTGGAAACACCATATATTTT. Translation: CASSLARVSGNTIYF.

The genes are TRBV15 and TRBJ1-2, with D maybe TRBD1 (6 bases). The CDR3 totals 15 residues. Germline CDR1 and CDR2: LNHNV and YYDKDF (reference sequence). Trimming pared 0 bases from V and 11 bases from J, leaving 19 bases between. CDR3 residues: CATSRDDEGGGLYTF. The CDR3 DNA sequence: TGTGCCACCAGCAGAGATGATGAAGGTGGGGGCCTGTACACCTTC. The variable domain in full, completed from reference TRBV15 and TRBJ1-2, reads DAMVIQNPRYQVTQFGKPVTLSCSQTLNHNVMYWYQQKSSQAPKLLFHYYDKDFNNEADTPDNFQSRRPNTSFCFLDIRSPGLGDTAMYLCATSRDDEGGGLYTFGSGTRLTVV.

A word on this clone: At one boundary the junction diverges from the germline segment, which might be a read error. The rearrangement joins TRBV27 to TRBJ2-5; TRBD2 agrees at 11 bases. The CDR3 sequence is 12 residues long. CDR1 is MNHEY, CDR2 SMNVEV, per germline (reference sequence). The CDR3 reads CASSAPPGLADF. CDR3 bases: TGTGCCAGCAGTGCGCCCCCGGGACTAGCGGACTTC.

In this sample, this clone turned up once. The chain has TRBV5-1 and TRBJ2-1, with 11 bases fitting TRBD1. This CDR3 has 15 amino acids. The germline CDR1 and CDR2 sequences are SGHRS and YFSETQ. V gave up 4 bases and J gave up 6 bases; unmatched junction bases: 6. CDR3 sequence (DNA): TGCGCCAGCAGCAGATCCGGGACAGGGGGCAATGAGCAGTTCTTC. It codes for CASSRSGTGGNEQFF.

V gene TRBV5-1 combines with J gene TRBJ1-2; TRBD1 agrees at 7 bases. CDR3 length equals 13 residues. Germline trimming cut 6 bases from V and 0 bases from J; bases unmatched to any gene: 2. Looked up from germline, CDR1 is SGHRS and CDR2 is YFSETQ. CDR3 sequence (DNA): TGCGCCAGCAAGGACAGGACTAACTATGGCTACACCTTC. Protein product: CASKDRTNYGYTF.

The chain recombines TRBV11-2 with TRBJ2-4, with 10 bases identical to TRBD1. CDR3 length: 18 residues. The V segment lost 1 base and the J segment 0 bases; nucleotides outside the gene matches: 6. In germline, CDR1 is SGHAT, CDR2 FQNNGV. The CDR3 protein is CASSLGRQGALAKNIQYF. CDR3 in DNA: TGTGCCAGCAGCTTAGGTCGACAGGGGGCCTTAGCCAAAAACATTCAGTACTTC.

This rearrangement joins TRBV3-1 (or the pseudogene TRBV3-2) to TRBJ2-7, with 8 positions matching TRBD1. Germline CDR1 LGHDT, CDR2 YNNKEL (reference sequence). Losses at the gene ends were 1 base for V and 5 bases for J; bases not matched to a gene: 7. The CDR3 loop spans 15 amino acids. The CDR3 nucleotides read TGTGCCAGCAGCCAAGGACAGGGGTTTAGCAACGAGCAGTACTTC. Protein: CASSQGQGFSNEQYF.

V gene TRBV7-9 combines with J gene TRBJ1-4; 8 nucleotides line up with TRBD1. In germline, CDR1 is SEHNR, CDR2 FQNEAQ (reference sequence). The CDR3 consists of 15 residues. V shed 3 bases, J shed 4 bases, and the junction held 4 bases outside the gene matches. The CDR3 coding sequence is TGTGCCAGCAGCTTTGGACAGGGAAATAATGAAAAACTGTTTTTT. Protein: CASSFGQGNNEKLFF.